This T cell receptor beta chain derives from a study of patients and donors after allogeneic stem cell transplantation (dated by TCRdb to about 2020). The library was built by means of RT-PCR. The sample was run on a NextSeq 550. TCRdb took the public reads, trimmed them with fastp at Q25, ran MiXCR for clone calling and kept in-frame beta chains. Identical CDR3 proteins give one entry, which carries the most common genes and DNA. The sample data list 400,000 to 450,000 distinct CDR3 sequences, and 16% of these were observed just once. Of the sample, just over 7% falls within the top ten clones. This clonotype was seen only a few times. Its antigen is not yet known. Base qualities are not recorded, but no much larger clone differs from it by a single base. Material for sequencing was blood, either unsorted or a sorted T cell fraction (not recorded which). The sequence came from a human donor who was either an allogeneic HSCT recipient or a stem cell or donor lymphocyte infusion donor (not recorded which). It is not recorded whose cells these are; they may come from a transplant donor.

Read as DNA, the sequence is TGCGCCAGCAGCACCGGGACAGGGTATACCGGGGAGCTGTTTTTT. This encodes CASSTGTGYTGELFF. The V and J segments used are TRBV5-1 and TRBJ2-2; TRBD1 fits 9 bases in the junction. The germline V gene specifies SGHRS as CDR1 and YFSETQ as CDR2. CDR3 length: 15 amino acids, cysteine to phenylalanine. Of the read, only the CDR3 DNA is kept; its 45 bases are in frame from base 1. Clipping removes 4 bases from V and 5 bases from J, with 6 as the unmatched junction base count.